The rows below give T cell receptor beta chains drawn from one sample of a study of blood T cell repertoires in COVID-19. Sequenced by immunoSEQ multiplex PCR; TCRdb stores in-frame clones only, minus some. The sample shows 200,000 to 300,000 clones, 85% to 90% of them seen only once. The sequenced sample consisted of peripheral blood. The receptors shown here come from a woman in her seventies with active or convalescent COVID-19. CDR3s include the opening cysteine and the closing phenylalanine or tryptophan. Each record gives: clone size, D gene, V gene, J gene, CDR3 DNA, CDR3 protein. D genes are given only for firm matches. Clone size is stated in some rows and not others, as once, few, many or a class when expanded.

abundance: NA
d_gene: NA
v_gene: TRBV19
j_gene: TRBJ2-4
CDR3nt: TGTGCCAGTACTCAAGGGGACAAAGCCAAAAACATTCAGTACTTC
CDR3aa: CASTQGDKAKNIQYF

abundance: NA
d_gene: NA
v_gene: TRBV4-2
j_gene: TRBJ1-4
CDR3nt: TGTGCCAGCAGCCAAGATTATCGGGAAAAACTGTTTTTT
CDR3aa: CASSQDYREKLFF

abundance: NA
d_gene: NA
v_gene: TRBV27
j_gene: TRBJ1-4
CDR3nt: TGTGCCAGCAGTTTAGGGCAGCCCGCAACTAATGAAAAACTGTTTTTT
CDR3aa: CASSLGQPATNEKLFF

abundance: NA
d_gene: NA
v_gene: TRBV9
j_gene: TRBJ2-2
CDR3nt: TGTGCCAGAACCGGGAACGACGGAAACACCGGGGAGCTGTTTTTT
CDR3aa: CARTGNDGNTGELFF

abundance: NA
d_gene: TRBD1
v_gene: TRBV13
j_gene: TRBJ1-2
CDR3nt: TGTGCCAGCAGCTTGACAGGGGACCCCTTTAACTATGGCTACACCTTC
CDR3aa: CASSLTGDPFNYGYTF

abundance: NA
d_gene: TRBD1
v_gene: TRBV11-2
j_gene: TRBJ1-2
CDR3nt: TGTGCCAGCAGCTCCCGCCAGGGGGCTGTCTATGGCTACACCTTC
CDR3aa: CASSSRQGAVYGYTF

abundance: NA
d_gene: TRBD1
v_gene: TRBV5-1
j_gene: TRBJ2-1
CDR3nt: TGCGCCAGCAGCGGGGGACAGGGCTACAATGAGCAGTTCTTC
CDR3aa: CASSGGQGYNEQFF

abundance: few
d_gene: TRBD1
v_gene: TRBV5-1
j_gene: TRBJ1-1
CDR3nt: TGCGCCAGCAGCTTGGGACAGGGCTGGGTCAGGAACACTGAAGCTTTCTTT
CDR3aa: CASSLGQGWVRNTEAFF

abundance: once
d_gene: NA
v_gene: TRBV7-2
j_gene: TRBJ1-2
CDR3nt: TGTGCCAGCAGCTACGACAGGCCCTATGGCTACACCTTC
CDR3aa: CASSYDRPYGYTF

abundance: NA
d_gene: NA
v_gene: TRBV7-2
j_gene: TRBJ2-1
CDR3nt: TGTGCCAGCAGCGCCAACAGGAATGAGCAGTTCTTC
CDR3aa: CASSANRNEQFF

abundance: few
d_gene: TRBD1
v_gene: TRBV6-1
j_gene: TRBJ1-5
CDR3nt: TGTGCCAGCAGTGCAAACAGGGGAGGCTACAATCAGCCCCAGCATTTT
CDR3aa: CASSANRGGYNQPQHF

abundance: NA
d_gene: NA
v_gene: TRBV29-1
j_gene: TRBJ2-7
CDR3nt: TGCAGCGTCCTAGACAGCTACGAGCAGTACTTC
CDR3aa: CSVLDSYEQYF

abundance: NA
d_gene: NA
v_gene: TRBV5-1
j_gene: TRBJ2-3
CDR3nt: TGCGCCAGCAGCAGGGGAACAAGCACAGATACGCAGTATTTT
CDR3aa: CASSRGTSTDTQYF

abundance: NA
d_gene: NA
v_gene: TRBV24-1
j_gene: TRBJ1-2
CDR3nt: TGTGCCACCAGTGATTTTTCGGGGGATGGCTACACCTTC
CDR3aa: CATSDFSGDGYTF

abundance: NA
d_gene: NA
v_gene: TRBV21-1
j_gene: TRBJ2-2
CDR3nt: TGTGCCAGCAGCTTTGAGCGGACAGAGAACACCGGGGAGCTGTTTTTT
CDR3aa: CASSFERTENTGELFF

abundance: NA
d_gene: TRBD1
v_gene: TRBV3-1/TRBV3-2
j_gene: TRBJ1-2
CDR3nt: TGTGCCAGCAGCCGAACAGGGGGCGTTTATGGCTACACCTTC
CDR3aa: CASSRTGGVYGYTF

abundance: NA
d_gene: NA
v_gene: TRBV20-1
j_gene: TRBJ1-5
CDR3nt: TGCAGTGCTAGTCGGGACAATCAGCCCCAGCATTTT
CDR3aa: CSASRDNQPQHF

abundance: NA
d_gene: NA
v_gene: TRBV5-1
j_gene: TRBJ1-6
CDR3nt: TGCGCCAGCAGCCACACGGGGGTGGATAATTCACCCCTCCACTTT
CDR3aa: CASSHTGVDNSPLHF

abundance: NA
d_gene: NA
v_gene: TRBV7-9
j_gene: TRBJ1-1
CDR3nt: TGTGCCAGCAGCTTAGCCCATGTGACAGAAGCTTTCTTT
CDR3aa: CASSLAHVTEAFF

abundance: NA
d_gene: TRBD2
v_gene: TRBV6-5
j_gene: TRBJ2-1
CDR3nt: TGTGCCAGCTTTAGCGGGGGGACTTACAATGAGCAGTTCTTC
CDR3aa: CASFSGGTYNEQFF

abundance: few
d_gene: NA
v_gene: TRBV6-2/TRBV6-3
j_gene: TRBJ1-1
CDR3nt: TGTGCCAGCAGTTACGAGGGGGAGAACACTGAAGCTTTCTTT
CDR3aa: CASSYEGENTEAFF

abundance: NA
d_gene: NA
v_gene: TRBV6-5
j_gene: TRBJ1-6
CDR3nt: TGTGCCAGCAGTCCAAGGGACATATCACCCCTCCACTTT
CDR3aa: CASSPRDISPLHF

abundance: NA
d_gene: TRBD2
v_gene: TRBV5-1
j_gene: TRBJ2-2
CDR3nt: TGCGCCAGCAGCGGCACTAGCGGGGGGTCCGCCTCCGGGGAGCTGTTTTTT
CDR3aa: CASSGTSGGSASGELFF

abundance: NA
d_gene: NA
v_gene: TRBV19
j_gene: TRBJ1-5
CDR3nt: TGTGCCAGTGCCTGGGTAAAAGACTATAATCAGCCCCAGCATTTT
CDR3aa: CASAWVKDYNQPQHF

abundance: NA
d_gene: TRBD1
v_gene: TRBV2
j_gene: TRBJ1-5
CDR3nt: TGTGCCAGCAGTCGGGGGACAGCATCGAATCAGCCCCAGCATTTT
CDR3aa: CASSRGTASNQPQHF

abundance: NA
d_gene: NA
v_gene: TRBV5-1
j_gene: TRBJ2-1
CDR3nt: TGCGCCAGCAGCTTGAGGCGGGGGCTAAATGAGCAGTTCTTC
CDR3aa: CASSLRRGLNEQFF

abundance: NA
d_gene: NA
v_gene: TRBV18
j_gene: TRBJ2-4
CDR3nt: TGTGCCAGCTCACCAGCGGGGTTCCTAGGGAAGGATGACATTCAGTACTTC
CDR3aa: CASSPAGFLGKDDIQYF

abundance: NA
d_gene: NA
v_gene: TRBV11-2
j_gene: TRBJ1-5
CDR3nt: TGTGCCAGCAGCTTGGGAGGGCCCCAGCATTTT
CDR3aa: CASSLGGPQHF

abundance: NA
d_gene: NA
v_gene: TRBV5-6
j_gene: TRBJ1-6
CDR3nt: TGTGCCAGCAGCTCCCCATTTAATTCACCCCTCCACTTT
CDR3aa: CASSSPFNSPLHF

abundance: NA
d_gene: TRBD1
v_gene: TRBV6-6
j_gene: TRBJ1-1
CDR3nt: TGTGCCAGCAGTTCCCCGGGACAGGGAATGAACACTGAAGCTTTCTTT
CDR3aa: CASSSPGQGMNTEAFF

abundance: NA
d_gene: TRBD2
v_gene: TRBV10-3
j_gene: TRBJ2-1
CDR3nt: TGTGCCGTCACCGGGACTAGCTCCTACAATGAGCAGTTCTTC
CDR3aa: CAVTGTSSYNEQFF

abundance: NA
d_gene: TRBD2
v_gene: TRBV27
j_gene: TRBJ2-1
CDR3nt: TGTGCCAGCAGTTTCCGCGGGGGGGAAGATGAGCAGTTCTTC
CDR3aa: CASSFRGGEDEQFF

abundance: NA
d_gene: NA
v_gene: TRBV19
j_gene: TRBJ1-5
CDR3nt: TGTGCCAGTAGTGAGGCGTATAGCAATCAGCCCCAGCATTTT
CDR3aa: CASSEAYSNQPQHF

abundance: NA
d_gene: NA
v_gene: TRBV19
j_gene: TRBJ1-1
CDR3nt: TGTGCCACGGGGGGGATGAACACTGAAGCTTTCTTT
CDR3aa: CATGGMNTEAFF

abundance: once
d_gene: NA
v_gene: TRBV6-5
j_gene: TRBJ2-7
CDR3nt: TGTGCCATAGGGGGAAGGGGCTTCTACGAGCAGTACTTC
CDR3aa: CAIGGRGFYEQYF

abundance: NA
d_gene: TRBD2
v_gene: TRBV24-1
j_gene: TRBJ2-5
CDR3nt: TGTGCCACCAGTGATCAGACTAGCGGACAAGAGACCCAGTACTTC
CDR3aa: CATSDQTSGQETQYF

abundance: few
d_gene: NA
v_gene: TRBV6-5
j_gene: TRBJ1-1
CDR3nt: TGTGCCAGCAGTTACGAAACAGGGAACACTGAAGCTTTCTTT
CDR3aa: CASSYETGNTEAFF

abundance: NA
d_gene: NA
v_gene: TRBV24-1
j_gene: TRBJ1-2
CDR3nt: TGTGCCACCAGTGGAGGGAATGGCTACACCTTC
CDR3aa: CATSGGNGYTF

abundance: NA
d_gene: NA
v_gene: TRBV24-1
j_gene: TRBJ2-5
CDR3nt: TGTGCCACCAGTGATGCGGCGGCTACCTTGTTGGAGACCCAGTACTTC
CDR3aa: CATSDAAATLLETQYF

abundance: NA
d_gene: NA
v_gene: TRBV5-5
j_gene: TRBJ2-7
CDR3nt: TGTGCCAGCAGAACACAGGGATCCTTCGACGAGCAGTACTTC
CDR3aa: CASRTQGSFDEQYF

abundance: NA
d_gene: NA
v_gene: TRBV18
j_gene: TRBJ2-7
CDR3nt: TGTGCCAGCATATCATCCGGGGGCTCCTACGAGCAGTACTTC
CDR3aa: CASISSGGSYEQYF

abundance: NA
d_gene: NA
v_gene: TRBV5-1
j_gene: TRBJ2-3
CDR3nt: TGCGCCAGCAGCTTGGTAGGCACAGATACGCAGTATTTT
CDR3aa: CASSLVGTDTQYF

abundance: NA
d_gene: NA
v_gene: TRBV19
j_gene: TRBJ1-5
CDR3nt: TGTGCCAGTAGTATAACCAGCGATCAGCCCCAGCATTTT
CDR3aa: CASSITSDQPQHF

abundance: NA
d_gene: TRBD1
v_gene: TRBV27
j_gene: TRBJ1-3
CDR3nt: TGTGCCAGCCGGACAGGGACAGGAAACACCATATATTTT
CDR3aa: CASRTGTGNTIYF

abundance: NA
d_gene: NA
v_gene: TRBV7-2
j_gene: TRBJ1-5
CDR3nt: TGTGCCAGCAGCCAGGGGAATAGCAATCAGCCCCAGCATTTT
CDR3aa: CASSQGNSNQPQHF

abundance: NA
d_gene: TRBD1
v_gene: TRBV5-1
j_gene: TRBJ2-4
CDR3nt: TGCGCCAGCAGCTTTACCCTAGGACAGGGCCCTCCTTTGGCAAACATTCAGTACTTC
CDR3aa: CASSFTLGQGPPLANIQYF

abundance: NA
d_gene: NA
v_gene: TRBV7-9
j_gene: TRBJ1-3
CDR3nt: TGTGCCAGCATTTTAACTACTGGAAACACCATATATTTT
CDR3aa: CASILTTGNTIYF

abundance: NA
d_gene: NA
v_gene: TRBV7-2
j_gene: TRBJ2-3
CDR3nt: TGTGCCAGCAGCTCCTCAGATACGCAGTATTTT
CDR3aa: CASSSSDTQYF

abundance: NA
d_gene: NA
v_gene: TRBV19
j_gene: TRBJ1-1
CDR3nt: TGTGCCAGTAGGGGCCTCCTTGAAGCTTTCTTT
CDR3aa: CASRGLLEAFF

abundance: NA
d_gene: NA
v_gene: TRBV5-5
j_gene: TRBJ1-5
CDR3nt: TGTGCCAGCAGCACCGCGGACATTAGCAATCAGCCCCAGCATTTT
CDR3aa: CASSTADISNQPQHF

abundance: NA
d_gene: NA
v_gene: TRBV18
j_gene: TRBJ1-2
CDR3nt: TGTGCCAGCTCACCGGGCAGTAACTATGGCTACACCTTC
CDR3aa: CASSPGSNYGYTF

abundance: NA
d_gene: NA
v_gene: TRBV11-2
j_gene: TRBJ2-4
CDR3nt: TGTGCCAGCAGCTTAGGGAGTCTTTTAAACATTCAGTACTTC
CDR3aa: CASSLGSLLNIQYF

abundance: NA
d_gene: TRBD1
v_gene: TRBV19
j_gene: TRBJ1-3
CDR3nt: TGTGCCAGTAGTATTGTACAGGGGACCGGAAACACCATATATTTT
CDR3aa: CASSIVQGTGNTIYF

abundance: NA
d_gene: NA
v_gene: TRBV21-1
j_gene: TRBJ2-7
CDR3nt: TGTGCCAGCAGCAAAGGTAGGGGCTCTACGTACTTC
CDR3aa: CASSKGRGSTYF

abundance: NA
d_gene: NA
v_gene: TRBV14
j_gene: TRBJ1-3
CDR3nt: TGTGCCAGCAGCCCTACCGGCTCTGGAAACACCATATATTTT
CDR3aa: CASSPTGSGNTIYF